This paragraph covers one TCR beta chain sequence. The antigen is not known. This CDR3 has 15 amino acids. Germline V gene sequence: CDR1 SGDLS, CDR2 YYNGEE. Losses at the gene ends were 2 bases for V and 5 bases for J; bases not matched to a gene: 9. This entry comes from a study of cytomegalovirus exposure and HLA in healthy donors. Study details: Later analysis reported that the 110 or so validation repertoires shared the platform of the 650 to 700 first-cohort repertoires. General study findings and limits: The study listed about 150 cytomegalovirus-associated TCR beta chains.

Repertoires were generated with immunoSEQ multiplex PCR, while TCRdb's copy carries only in-frame clones and drops some. The table records 250,000 to 300,000 clones, 90% of them present only once. The TCR was taken from a woman between 18 and 29 years old in good health and CMV-seronegative. This chain uses TRBV9 with TRBJ2-5; the match to TRBD1 covers 7 bases. The sequenced sample consisted of PBMCs. Written as DNA, the CDR3 is TGTGCCAGCAGCGTGACCGACAGGGTTAGTGAGACCCAGTACTTC. Encoded protein: CASSVTDRVSETQYF.